This TCR beta chain originates from a study of cytomegalovirus exposure and HLA in healthy donors. The assay was immunoSEQ multiplex PCR, and TCRdb's table has in-frame clones only and misses some. The sample records fewer than 200,000 clones, about 87% being singletons. J lost 0 bases, V lost 3 bases, and 13 bases had no gene match. The CDR3 spans 18 residues. Per germline, CDR1 MGHRA and CDR2 YSYEKL. The chain is built from TRBV4-1 and TRBJ1-2; 7 positions agree with TRBD1. The receptor comes from a woman aged 25 to 39 in good health and CMV-seronegative. Material: PBMCs. The CDR3 protein is CASSQRTGVASSNYGYTF. CDR3 DNA sequence: TGCGCCAGCAGCCAGAGGACAGGCGTCGCCTCTTCTAACTATGGCTACACCTTC.